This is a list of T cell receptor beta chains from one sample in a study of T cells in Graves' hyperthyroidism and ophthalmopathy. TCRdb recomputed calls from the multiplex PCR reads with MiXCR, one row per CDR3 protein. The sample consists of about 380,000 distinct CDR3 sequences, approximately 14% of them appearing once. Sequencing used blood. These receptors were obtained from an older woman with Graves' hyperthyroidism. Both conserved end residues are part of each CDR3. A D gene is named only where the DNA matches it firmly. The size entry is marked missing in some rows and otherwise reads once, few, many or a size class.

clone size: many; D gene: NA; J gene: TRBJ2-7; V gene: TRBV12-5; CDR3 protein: CASGYREMVYEQYF; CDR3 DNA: TGTGCTAGTGGATACAGGGAGATGGTCTACGAGCAGTACTTC
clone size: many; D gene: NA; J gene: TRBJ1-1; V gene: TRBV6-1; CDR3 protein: CASSANTGSNTEAFF; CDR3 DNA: TGTGCCAGCAGCGCAAACACAGGGTCGAACACTGAAGCTTTCTTT
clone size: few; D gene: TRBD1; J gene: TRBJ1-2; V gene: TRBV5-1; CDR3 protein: CASSLIQGANGYTF; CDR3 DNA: TGCGCCAGCAGCTTGATACAGGGGGCGAATGGCTACACCTTC
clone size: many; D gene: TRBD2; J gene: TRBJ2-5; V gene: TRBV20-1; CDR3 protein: CSARRGTSGRQETQYF; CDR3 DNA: TGCAGTGCTAGGAGGGGGACTAGCGGAAGGCAAGAGACCCAGTACTTC
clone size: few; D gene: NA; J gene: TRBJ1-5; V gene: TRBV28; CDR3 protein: CASSTLGGAYSNQPQHF; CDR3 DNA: TGTGCCAGCAGTACCTTGGGGGGGGCCTATAGCAATCAGCCCCAGCATTTT
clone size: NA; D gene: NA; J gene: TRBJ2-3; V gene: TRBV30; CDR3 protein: CAWSQRRADTQYF; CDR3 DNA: TGTGCCTGGAGCCAGCGCAGGGCAGATACGCAGTATTTT
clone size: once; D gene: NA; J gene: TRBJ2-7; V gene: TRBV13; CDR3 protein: CASSLAWGGSYEQYF; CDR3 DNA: TGTGCCAGCAGCTTAGCCTGGGGCGGTAGCTACGAGCAGTACTTC
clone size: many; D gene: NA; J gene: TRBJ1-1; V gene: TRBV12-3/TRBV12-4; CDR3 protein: CASSPTKTRATEAFF; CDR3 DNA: TGTGCCAGCAGTCCCACCAAAACACGAGCCACGGAAGCTTTCTTT
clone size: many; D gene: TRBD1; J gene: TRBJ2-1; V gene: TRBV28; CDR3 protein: CASSPPDRGRGEQFF; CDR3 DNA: TGTGCCAGCAGCCCGCCGGACAGGGGAAGGGGTGAGCAGTTCTTC
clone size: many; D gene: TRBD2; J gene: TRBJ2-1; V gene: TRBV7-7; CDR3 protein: CASSLALLAGGPSSYNEQFF; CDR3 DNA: TGTGCTAGCAGCTTAGCTCTACTAGCGGGAGGGCCTAGCTCCTACAATGAGCAGTTCTTC
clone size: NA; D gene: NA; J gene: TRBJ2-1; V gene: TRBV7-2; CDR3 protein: CASSLPLNEQFF; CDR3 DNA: TGTGCCAGCAGTTTGCCCCTCAATGAGCAGTTCTTC
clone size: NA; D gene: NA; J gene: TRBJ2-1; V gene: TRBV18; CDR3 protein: CASSPPGAGDAYNEQFF; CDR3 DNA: TGTGCCAGCTCACCACCGGGGGCGGGAGACGCCTACAATGAGCAGTTCTTC
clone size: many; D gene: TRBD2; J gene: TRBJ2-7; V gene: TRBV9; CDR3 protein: CASSVKAPSGRASYEQYF; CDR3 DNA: TGTGCCAGCAGCGTAAAAGCTCCTAGCGGGAGGGCCTCATACGAGCAGTACTTC
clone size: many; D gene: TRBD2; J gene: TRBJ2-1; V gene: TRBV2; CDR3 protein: CASSEGGLAGVAEQFF; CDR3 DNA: TGTGCCAGCAGTGAAGGGGGACTAGCGGGAGTGGCTGAGCAGTTCTTC
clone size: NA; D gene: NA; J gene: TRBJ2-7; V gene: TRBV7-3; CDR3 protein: CASSLVGGLEQYF; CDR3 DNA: TGTGCCAGCAGCTTAGTTGGAGGGTTGGAGCAGTACTTC
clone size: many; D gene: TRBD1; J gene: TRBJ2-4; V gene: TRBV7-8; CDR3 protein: CASSQGENIQYF; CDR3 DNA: TGTGCCAGCAGCCAGGGGGAAAACATTCAGTACTTC
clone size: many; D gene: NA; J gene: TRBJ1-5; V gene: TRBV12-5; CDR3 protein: CASGLGVSNQPQHF; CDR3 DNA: TGTGCTAGTGGTTTGGGGGTAAGCAATCAGCCCCAGCATTTT
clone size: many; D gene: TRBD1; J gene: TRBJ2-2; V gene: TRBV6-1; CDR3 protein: CASSGGTGTNTGELFF; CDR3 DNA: TGTGCCAGCAGTGGGGGGACAGGGACGAACACCGGGGAGCTGTTTTTT
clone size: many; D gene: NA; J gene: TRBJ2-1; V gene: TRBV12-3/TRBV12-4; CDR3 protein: CASSSLTLGGGQFF; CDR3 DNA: TGTGCCAGCAGTTCCCTCACTTTGGGGGGAGGGCAGTTCTTC
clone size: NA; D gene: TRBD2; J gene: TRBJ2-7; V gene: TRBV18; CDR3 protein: CASSPGGPPYEQYF; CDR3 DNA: TGTGCCAGCTCCCCGGGGGGTCCCCCCTACGAGCAGTACTTC
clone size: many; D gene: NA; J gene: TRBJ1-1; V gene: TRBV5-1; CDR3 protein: CASSRQTATEAFF; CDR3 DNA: TGCGCCAGCAGCCGACAGACAGCTACTGAAGCTTTCTTT
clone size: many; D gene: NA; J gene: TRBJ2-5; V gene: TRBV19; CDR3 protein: CASRNLMGPETQYF; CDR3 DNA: TGTGCCAGTAGAAACCTGATGGGACCCGAGACCCAGTACTTC
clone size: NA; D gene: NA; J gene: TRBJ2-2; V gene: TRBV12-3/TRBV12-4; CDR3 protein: CASSPQGGGELFF; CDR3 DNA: TGTGCCAGCAGTCCACAGGGAGGTGGGGAGCTGTTTTTT
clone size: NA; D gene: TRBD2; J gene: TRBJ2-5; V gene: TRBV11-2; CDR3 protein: CASSPGTSGRGKTQYF; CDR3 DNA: TGTGCCAGTAGTCCCGGGACTAGCGGGAGAGGGAAGACCCAGTACTTC
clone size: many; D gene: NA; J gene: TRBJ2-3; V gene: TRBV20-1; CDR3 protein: CSASSGSTDTQYF; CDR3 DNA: TGCAGTGCTAGTAGTGGGAGCACAGATACGCAGTATTTT